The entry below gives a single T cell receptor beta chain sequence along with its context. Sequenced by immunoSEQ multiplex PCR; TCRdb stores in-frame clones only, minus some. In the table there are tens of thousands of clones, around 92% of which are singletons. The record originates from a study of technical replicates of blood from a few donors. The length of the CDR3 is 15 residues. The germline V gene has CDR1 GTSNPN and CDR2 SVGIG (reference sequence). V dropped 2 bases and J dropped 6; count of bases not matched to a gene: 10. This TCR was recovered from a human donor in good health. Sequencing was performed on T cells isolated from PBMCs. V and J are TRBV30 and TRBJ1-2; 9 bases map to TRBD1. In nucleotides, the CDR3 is TGTGCCTGGAGTAAGGGGGACAGGGTATTAAATGGCTACACCTTC. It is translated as CAWSKGDRVLNGYTF. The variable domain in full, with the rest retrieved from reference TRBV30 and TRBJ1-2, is SQTIHQWPATLVQPVGSPLSLECTVEGTSNPNLYWYRQAAGRGLQLLFYSVGIGQISSEVPQNLSASRPQDRQFILSSKKLLLSDSGFYLCAWSKGDRVLNGYTFGSGTRLTVV.